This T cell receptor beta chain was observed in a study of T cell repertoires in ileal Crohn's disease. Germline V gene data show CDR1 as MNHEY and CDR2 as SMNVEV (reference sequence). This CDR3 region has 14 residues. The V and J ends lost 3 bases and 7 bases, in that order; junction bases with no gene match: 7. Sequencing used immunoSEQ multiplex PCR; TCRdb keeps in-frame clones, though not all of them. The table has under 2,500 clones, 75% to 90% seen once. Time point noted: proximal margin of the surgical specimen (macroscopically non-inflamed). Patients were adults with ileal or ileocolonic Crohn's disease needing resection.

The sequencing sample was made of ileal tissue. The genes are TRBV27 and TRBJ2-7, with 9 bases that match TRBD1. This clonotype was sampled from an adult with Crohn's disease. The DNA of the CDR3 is TGTGCCAGCAGTTTGCGGACAGGGGCGGGGGAGCAGTACTTC. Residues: CASSLRTGAGEQYF.